This paragraph reports one T cell receptor (beta chain). Clones were sequenced by immunoSEQ multiplex PCR, and TCRdb holds only the in-frame ones, with some missing. Among about 83,000 clones listed, 92% were seen once. This sample stems from a study of technical replicates of blood from a handful of donors. Germline values: CDR1 SGHAT, CDR2 FQNNGV. The V end lost 6 bases, the J end lost 5 bases, and 25 bases lay between the germline ends. This CDR3 contains 17 residues. The chain recombines TRBV11-2 with TRBJ1-1; a possible D gene is TRBD1 (6 bases). The sequence was obtained from a human donor in good health. The sequencing input was T cells isolated from PBMCs. DNA for the CDR3: TGTGCCAGCAGGACTATCGGGGGGCCACGGGGGCGAACTGAAGCTTTCTTT. Translation gives CASRTIGGPRGRTEAFF.